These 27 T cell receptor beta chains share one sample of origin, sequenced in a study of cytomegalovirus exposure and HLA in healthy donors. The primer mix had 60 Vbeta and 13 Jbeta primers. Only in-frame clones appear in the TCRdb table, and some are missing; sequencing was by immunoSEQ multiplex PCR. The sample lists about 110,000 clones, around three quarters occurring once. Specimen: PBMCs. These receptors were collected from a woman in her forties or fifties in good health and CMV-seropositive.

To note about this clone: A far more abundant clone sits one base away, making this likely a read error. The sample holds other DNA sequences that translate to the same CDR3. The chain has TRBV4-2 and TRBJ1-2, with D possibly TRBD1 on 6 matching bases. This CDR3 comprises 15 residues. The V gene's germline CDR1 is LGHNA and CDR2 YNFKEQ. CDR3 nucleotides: TGTGCCAGCAGCCAAGCTGTGTCAGGGGACTATGGCTACACGTTC. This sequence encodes CASSQAVSGDYGYTF.

The CDR3 reads CASSIQRQSEAFF. CDR3 DNA: TGTGCCAGTAGTATCCAGAGACAGTCTGAAGCTTTCTTT. J is TRBJ1-1 and V is TRBV19; maybe TRBD1 (5 bases). Trimming took off 3 bases at V and 6 bases at J, with 11 bases between the two ends. The CDR3 length is 13 residues. Germline CDR1 is LNHDA and CDR2 is SQIVND (reference sequence).

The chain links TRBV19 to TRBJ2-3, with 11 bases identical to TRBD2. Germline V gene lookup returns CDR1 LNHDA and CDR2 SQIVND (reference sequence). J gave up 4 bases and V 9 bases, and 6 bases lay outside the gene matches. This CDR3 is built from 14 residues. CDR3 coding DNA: TGTGCCAGCAATCAACTAGCGGGGGCAGATACGCAGTATTTT. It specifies CASNQLAGADTQYF.

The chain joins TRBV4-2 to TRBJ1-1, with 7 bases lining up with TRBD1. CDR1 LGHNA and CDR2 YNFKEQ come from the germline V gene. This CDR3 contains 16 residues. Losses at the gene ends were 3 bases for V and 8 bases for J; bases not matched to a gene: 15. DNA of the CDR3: TGTGCCAGCAGCCATCTCATCCGGGACAGACAAAAGGAAGCTTTCTTT. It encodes CASSHLIRDRQKEAFF.

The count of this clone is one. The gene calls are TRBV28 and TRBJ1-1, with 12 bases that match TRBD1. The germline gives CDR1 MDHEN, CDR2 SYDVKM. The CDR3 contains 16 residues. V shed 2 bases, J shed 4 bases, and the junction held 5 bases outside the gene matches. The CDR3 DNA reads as TGTGCCAGCAGTTTACGAGGGACAGGGGGCCTCACTGAAGCTTTCTTT. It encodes CASSLRGTGGLTEAFF.

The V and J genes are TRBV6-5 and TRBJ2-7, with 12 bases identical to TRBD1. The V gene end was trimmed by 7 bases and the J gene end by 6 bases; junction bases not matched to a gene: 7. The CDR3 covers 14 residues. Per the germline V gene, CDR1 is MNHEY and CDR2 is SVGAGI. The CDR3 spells CASKPGQGAVEQYF. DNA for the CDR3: TGTGCCAGCAAACCGGGACAGGGGGCTGTCGAGCAGTACTTC.

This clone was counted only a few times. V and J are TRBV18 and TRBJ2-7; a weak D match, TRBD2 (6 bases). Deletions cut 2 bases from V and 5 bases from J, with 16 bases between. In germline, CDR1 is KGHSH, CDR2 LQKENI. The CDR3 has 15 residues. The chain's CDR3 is CASSPSRGDRDEQYF. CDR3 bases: TGTGCCAGCTCACCATCGCGCGGGGACCGGGACGAGCAGTACTTC.

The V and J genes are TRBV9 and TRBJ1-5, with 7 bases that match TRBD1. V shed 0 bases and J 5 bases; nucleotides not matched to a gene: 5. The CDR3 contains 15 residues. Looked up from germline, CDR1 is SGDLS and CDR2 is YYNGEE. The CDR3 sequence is CASSVDDREDQPQHF. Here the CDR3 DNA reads TGTGCCAGCAGCGTAGACGACAGGGAGGATCAGCCCCAGCATTTT.

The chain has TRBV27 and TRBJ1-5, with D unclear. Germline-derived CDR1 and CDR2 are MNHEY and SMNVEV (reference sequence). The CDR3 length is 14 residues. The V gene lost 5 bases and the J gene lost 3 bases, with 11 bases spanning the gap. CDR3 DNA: TGTGCCAGCAGTCCTCAGACTTTCAATCAGCCCCAGCATTTT. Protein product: CASSPQTFNQPQHF.

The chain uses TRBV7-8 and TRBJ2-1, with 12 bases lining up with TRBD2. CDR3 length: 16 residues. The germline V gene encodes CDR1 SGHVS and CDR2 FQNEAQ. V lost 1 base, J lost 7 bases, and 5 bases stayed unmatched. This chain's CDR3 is CASSLELAGGKNEQFF. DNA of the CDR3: TGTGCCAGCAGCTTAGAACTAGCGGGGGGTAAAAATGAGCAGTTCTTC.

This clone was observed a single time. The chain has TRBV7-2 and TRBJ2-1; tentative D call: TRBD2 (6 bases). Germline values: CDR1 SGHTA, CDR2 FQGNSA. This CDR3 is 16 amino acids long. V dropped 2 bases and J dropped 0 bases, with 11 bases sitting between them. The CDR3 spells CASSLRDLASYNEQFF. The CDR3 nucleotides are TGTGCCAGCAGCTTACGGGACTTGGCCTCCTACAATGAGCAGTTCTTC.

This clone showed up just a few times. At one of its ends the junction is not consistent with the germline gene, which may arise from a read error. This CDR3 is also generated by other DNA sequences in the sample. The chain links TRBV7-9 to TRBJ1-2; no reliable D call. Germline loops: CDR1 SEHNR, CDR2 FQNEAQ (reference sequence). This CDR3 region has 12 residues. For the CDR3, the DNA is TGTTCCAGCAGCTTTGCGGGAGGCGGCTACACCTTC. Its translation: CSSSFAGGGYTF. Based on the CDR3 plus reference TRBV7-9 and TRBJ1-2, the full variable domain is DTGVSQNPRHKITKRGQNVTFRCDPISEHNRLYWYRQTLGQGPEFLTYFQNEAQLEKSRLLSDRFSAERPKGSFSTLEIQRTEQGDSAMYLCSSSFAGGGYTFGSGTRLTVV.

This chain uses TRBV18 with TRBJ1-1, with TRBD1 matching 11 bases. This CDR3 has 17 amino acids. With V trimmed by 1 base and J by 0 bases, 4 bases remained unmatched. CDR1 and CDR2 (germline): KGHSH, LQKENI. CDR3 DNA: TGTGCCAGCTCACCACGGGACAGGGGGAACGTGAACACTGAAGCTTTCTTT. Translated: CASSPRDRGNVNTEAFF. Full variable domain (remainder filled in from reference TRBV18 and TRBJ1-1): NAGVMQNPRHLVRRRGQEARLRCSPMKGHSHVYWYRQLPEEGLKFMVYLQKENIIDESGMPKERFSAEFPKEGPSILRIQQVVRGDSAAYFCASSPRDRGNVNTEAFFGQGTRLTVV.

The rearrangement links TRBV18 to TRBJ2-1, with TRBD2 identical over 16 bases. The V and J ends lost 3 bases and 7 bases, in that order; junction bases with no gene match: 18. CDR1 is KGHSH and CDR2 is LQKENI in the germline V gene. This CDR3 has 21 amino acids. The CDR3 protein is CASSPPYPGLAGGPQENEQFF. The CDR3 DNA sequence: TGTGCCAGCTCACCTCCTTATCCGGGACTAGCGGGGGGGCCGCAGGAAAATGAGCAGTTCTTC.

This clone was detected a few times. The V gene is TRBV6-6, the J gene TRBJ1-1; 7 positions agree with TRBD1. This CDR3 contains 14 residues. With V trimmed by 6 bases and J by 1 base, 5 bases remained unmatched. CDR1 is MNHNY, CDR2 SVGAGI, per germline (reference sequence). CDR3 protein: CASSPGQRNTEAFF. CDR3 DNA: TGTGCCAGCAGCCCGGGACAGAGGAACACTGAAGCTTTCTTT.

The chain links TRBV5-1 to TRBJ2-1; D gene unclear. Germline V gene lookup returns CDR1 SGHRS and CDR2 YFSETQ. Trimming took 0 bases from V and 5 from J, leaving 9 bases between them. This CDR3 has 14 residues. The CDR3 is CASSLASPDNEQFF. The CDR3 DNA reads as TGCGCCAGCAGCTTGGCATCCCCGGACAATGAGCAGTTCTTC.

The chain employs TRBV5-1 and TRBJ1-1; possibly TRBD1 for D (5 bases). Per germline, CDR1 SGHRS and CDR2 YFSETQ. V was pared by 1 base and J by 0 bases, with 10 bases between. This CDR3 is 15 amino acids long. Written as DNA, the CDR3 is TGCGCCAGCAGCTTGTCAAGGGGTATGAACACTGAAGCTTTCTTT. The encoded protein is CASSLSRGMNTEAFF.

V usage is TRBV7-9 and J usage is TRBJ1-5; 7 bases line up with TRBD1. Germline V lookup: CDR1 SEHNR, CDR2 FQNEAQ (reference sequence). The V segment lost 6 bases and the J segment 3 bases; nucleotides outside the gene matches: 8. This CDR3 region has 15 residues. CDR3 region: CASSDETGSNQPQHF. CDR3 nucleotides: TGTGCCAGCAGTGATGAGACAGGGTCCAATCAGCCCCAGCATTTT.

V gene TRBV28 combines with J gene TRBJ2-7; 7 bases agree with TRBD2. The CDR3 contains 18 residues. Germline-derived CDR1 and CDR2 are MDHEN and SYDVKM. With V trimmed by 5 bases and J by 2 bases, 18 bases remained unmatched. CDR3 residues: CASSPPGEGPGPTYEQYF. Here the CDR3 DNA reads TGTGCCAGCAGTCCCCCCGGGGAGGGCCCAGGACCGACCTACGAGCAGTACTTC.

CDR3 DNA: TGTGCCAGCAGCTTGCGGAACAGGGATGATGGCTACACCTTC. Translation gives CASSLRNRDDGYTF. This rearrangement joins TRBV7-2 to TRBJ1-2; D possibly corresponds to TRBD1 (6 bases). The germline V gene encodes CDR1 SGHTA and CDR2 FQGNSA. The CDR3 has 14 residues. The ends were cut back, 3 bases at V and 6 bases at J, with 14 bases in the middle.

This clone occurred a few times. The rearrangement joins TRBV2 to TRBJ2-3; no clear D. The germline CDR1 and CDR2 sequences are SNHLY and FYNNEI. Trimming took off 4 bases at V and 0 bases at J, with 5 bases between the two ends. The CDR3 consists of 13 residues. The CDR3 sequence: CASSVVSTDTQYF. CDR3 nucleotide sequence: TGTGCCAGCAGTGTAGTGAGCACAGATACGCAGTATTTT.

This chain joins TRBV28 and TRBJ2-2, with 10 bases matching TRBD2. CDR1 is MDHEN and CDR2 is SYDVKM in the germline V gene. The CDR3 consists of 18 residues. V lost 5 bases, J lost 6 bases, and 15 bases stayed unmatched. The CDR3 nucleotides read TGTGCCAGCAGTCTCGTCACAAGCGGGGGGGCGCTCGCCGGGGAGCTGTTTTTT. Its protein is CASSLVTSGGALAGELFF.

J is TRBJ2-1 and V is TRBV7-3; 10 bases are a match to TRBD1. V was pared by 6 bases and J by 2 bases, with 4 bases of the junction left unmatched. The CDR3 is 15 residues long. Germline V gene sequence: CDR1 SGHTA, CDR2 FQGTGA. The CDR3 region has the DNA TGTGCCAGCAGTACCGACAGGGGGCCCTACAATGAGCAGTTCTTC. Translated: CASSTDRGPYNEQFF.

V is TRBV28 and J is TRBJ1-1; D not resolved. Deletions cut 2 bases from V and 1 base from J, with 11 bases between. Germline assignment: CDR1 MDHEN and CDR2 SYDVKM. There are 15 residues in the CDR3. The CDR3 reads CASSLGEAGNTEAFF. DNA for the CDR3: TGTGCCAGCAGTTTAGGGGAGGCAGGGAACACTGAAGCTTTCTTT.

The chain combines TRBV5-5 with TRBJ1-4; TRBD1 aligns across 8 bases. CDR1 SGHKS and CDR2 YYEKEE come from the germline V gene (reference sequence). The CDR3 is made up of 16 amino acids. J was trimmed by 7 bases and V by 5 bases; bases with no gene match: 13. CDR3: CASSSPQGAGGEKLFF. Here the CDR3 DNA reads TGTGCCAGCAGTTCGCCTCAGGGGGCCGGGGGTGAAAAACTGTTTTTT.

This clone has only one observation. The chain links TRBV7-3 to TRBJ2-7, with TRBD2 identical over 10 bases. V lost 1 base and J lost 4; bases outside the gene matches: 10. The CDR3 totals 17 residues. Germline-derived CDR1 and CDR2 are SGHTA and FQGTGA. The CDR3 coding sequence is TGTGCCAGCAGCTTAAGGGGCGGGCTAGCGGGGGTATACGAGCAGTACTTC. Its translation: CASSLRGGLAGVYEQYF.

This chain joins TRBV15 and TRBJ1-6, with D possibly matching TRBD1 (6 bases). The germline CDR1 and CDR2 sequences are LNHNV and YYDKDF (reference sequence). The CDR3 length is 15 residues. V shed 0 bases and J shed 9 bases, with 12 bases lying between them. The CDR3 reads CATSRETGGLSPLHF. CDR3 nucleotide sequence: TGTGCCACCAGCAGAGAGACAGGCGGGCTTTCACCCCTCCACTTT.